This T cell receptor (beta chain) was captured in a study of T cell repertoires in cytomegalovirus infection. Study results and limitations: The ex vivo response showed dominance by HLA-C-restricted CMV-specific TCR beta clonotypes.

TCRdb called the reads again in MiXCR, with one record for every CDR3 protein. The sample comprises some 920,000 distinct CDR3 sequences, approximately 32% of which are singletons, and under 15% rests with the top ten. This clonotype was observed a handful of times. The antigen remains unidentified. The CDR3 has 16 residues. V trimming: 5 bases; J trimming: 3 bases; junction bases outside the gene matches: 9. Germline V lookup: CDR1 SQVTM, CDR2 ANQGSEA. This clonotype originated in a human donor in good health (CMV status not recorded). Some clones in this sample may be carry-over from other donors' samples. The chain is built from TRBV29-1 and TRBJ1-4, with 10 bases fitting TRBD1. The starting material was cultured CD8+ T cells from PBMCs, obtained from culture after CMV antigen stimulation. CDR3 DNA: TGCAGCGTTTGGTCGGGACAGGGGTCCCCTAATGAAAAACTGTTTTTT. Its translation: CSVWSGQGSPNEKLFF.